This TCR beta chain emerged from a study of blood T cell repertoires in COVID-19. Turning to the study itself: There were acute and convalescent COVID-19 samples, and they came from the United States, Italy and Spain. PBMCs, B-cell-depleted T cells, or T cells provided the cDNA or gDNA that made up the material.

The authors' processing: Quantification of nucleated cells was approximated via reference gene primer amplification. Produced via immunoSEQ multiplex PCR; TCRdb's table is partial and in-frame only. V, J and clone size were drawn from that table, and D and trimming were deduced from the DNA. Of some 100,000 clones listed, roughly 80% are singletons. Germline V gene lookup returns CDR1 SGHRS and CDR2 YFSETQ. The V and J ends lost 3 bases and 6 bases respectively, with 15 bases between them. CDR3 length: 15 amino acids. The sample was peripheral blood. The receptor's source is a man aged 50 to 59 with acute or convalescent COVID-19. The chain uses TRBV5-1 and TRBJ1-4; D is possibly TRBD1 (5 bases). The CDR3 DNA reads TGCGCCAGCAGCTCTAAGGGAGGGACGGATGAAAAACTGTTTTTT. Translated: CASSSKGGTDEKLFF.